This record covers a single T cell receptor (beta chain). The data were produced by immunoSEQ multiplex PCR, yet TCRdb's version contains in-frame clones alone and is incomplete. The repertoire holds 150,000 or so clones, with approximately 79% as singletons. The CDR3 has 18 residues. After removal of 3 bases from V and 0 bases from J, the junction contained 9 bases not matched to a gene. Germline CDR1 and CDR2: LNHDA and SQIVND (reference sequence). It was during active infection that Seattle patients were enrolled and then longitudinally followed. The data were taken from a study of blood T cell repertoires in COVID-19. Study in general: Sites in the United States, Italy and Spain provided acute and convalescent COVID-19 samples.

The chain joins TRBV19 to TRBJ1-3, with 9 bases fitting TRBD1. The clonotype originates from a woman aged 55-75 years with COVID-19, enrolled during active disease. The sample was peripheral blood. CDR3 sequence reads: CASSMTSTGGSSGNTIYF. The CDR3 DNA is TGTGCCAGTAGTATGACGTCGACAGGGGGGAGCTCTGGAAACACCATATATTTT.